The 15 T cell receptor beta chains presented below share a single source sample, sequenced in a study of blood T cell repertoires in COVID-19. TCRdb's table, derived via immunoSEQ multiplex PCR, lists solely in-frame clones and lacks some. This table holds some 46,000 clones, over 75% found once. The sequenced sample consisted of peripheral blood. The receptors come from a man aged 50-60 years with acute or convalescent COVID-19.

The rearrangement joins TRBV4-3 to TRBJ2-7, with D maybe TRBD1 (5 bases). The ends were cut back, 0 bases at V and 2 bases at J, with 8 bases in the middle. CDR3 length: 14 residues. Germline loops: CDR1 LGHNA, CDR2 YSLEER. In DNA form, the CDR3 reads TGCGCCAGCAGCCAAGAGAAAGGGGCCTACGAGCAGTACTTC. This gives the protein CASSQEKGAYEQYF.

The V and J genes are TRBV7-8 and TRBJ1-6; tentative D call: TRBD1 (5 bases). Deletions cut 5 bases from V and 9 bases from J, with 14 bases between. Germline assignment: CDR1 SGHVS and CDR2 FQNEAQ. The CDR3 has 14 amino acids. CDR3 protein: CASSRDVGRSPLHF. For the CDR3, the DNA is TGTGCCAGCAGCCGAGATGTGGGGCGTTCACCCCTCCACTTT.

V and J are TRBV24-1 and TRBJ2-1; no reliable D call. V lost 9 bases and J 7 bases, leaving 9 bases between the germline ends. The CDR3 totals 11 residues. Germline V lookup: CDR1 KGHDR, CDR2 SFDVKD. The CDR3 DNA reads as TGTGCCACCGAGAGCGTTAATGAGCAGTTCTTC. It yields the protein CATESVNEQFF.

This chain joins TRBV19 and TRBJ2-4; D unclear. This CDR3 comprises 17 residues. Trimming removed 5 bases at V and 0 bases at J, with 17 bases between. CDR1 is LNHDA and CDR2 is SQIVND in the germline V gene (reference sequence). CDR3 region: CASSPRHSDLAKNIQYF. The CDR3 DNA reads TGTGCCAGTAGTCCCCGACACTCGGATCTAGCCAAAAACATTCAGTACTTC.

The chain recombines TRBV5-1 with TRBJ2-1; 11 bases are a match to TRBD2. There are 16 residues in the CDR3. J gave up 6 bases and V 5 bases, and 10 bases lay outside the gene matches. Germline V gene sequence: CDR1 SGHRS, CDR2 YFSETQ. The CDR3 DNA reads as TGCGCCAGCAGTTCTAGGACCCTAGCGGGGGGCAATGAGCAGTTCTTC. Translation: CASSSRTLAGGNEQFF.

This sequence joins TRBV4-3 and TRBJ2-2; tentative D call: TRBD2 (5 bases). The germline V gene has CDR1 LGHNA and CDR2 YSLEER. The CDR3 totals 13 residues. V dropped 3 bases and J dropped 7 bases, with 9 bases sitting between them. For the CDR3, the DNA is TGCGCCAGCAGCCACGGACGGGGCGGGGAGCTGTTTTTT. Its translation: CASSHGRGGELFF.

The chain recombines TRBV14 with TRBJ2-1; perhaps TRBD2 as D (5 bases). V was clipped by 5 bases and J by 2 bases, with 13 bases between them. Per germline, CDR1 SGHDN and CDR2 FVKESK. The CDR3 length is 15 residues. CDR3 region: CASSVSLGPYNEQFF. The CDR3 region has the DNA TGTGCCAGCAGCGTATCACTAGGCCCCTACAATGAGCAGTTCTTC.

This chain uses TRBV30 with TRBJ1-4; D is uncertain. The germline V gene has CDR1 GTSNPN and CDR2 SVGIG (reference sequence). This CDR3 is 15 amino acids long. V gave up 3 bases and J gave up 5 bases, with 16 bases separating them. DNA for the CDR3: TGTGCCTGGAGCATCGGGAGCAGGATGAATGAAAAACTGTTTTTT. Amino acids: CAWSIGSRMNEKLFF.

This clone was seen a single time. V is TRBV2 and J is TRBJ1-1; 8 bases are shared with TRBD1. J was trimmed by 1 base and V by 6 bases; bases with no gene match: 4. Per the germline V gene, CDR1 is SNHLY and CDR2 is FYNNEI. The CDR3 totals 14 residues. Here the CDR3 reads CASRPTGANTEAFF. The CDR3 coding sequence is TGTGCCAGCAGGCCGACAGGGGCGAACACTGAAGCTTTCTTT. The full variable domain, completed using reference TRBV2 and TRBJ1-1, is EPEVTQTPSHQVTQMGQEVILRCVPISNHLYFYWYRQILGQKVEFLVSFYNNEISEKSEIFDDQFSVERPDGSNFTLKIRSTKLEDSAMYFCASRPTGANTEAFFGQGTRLTVV.

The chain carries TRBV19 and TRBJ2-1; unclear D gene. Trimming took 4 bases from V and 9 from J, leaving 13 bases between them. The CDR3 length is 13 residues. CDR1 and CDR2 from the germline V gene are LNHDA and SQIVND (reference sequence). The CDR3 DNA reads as TGTGCCAGTAGTACCTATACCAACAGTGAGCAGTTCTTC. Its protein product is CASSTYTNSEQFF.

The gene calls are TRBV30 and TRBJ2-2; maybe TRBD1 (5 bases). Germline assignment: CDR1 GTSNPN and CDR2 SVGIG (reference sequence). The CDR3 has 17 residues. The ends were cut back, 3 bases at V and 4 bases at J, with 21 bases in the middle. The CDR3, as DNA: TGTGCCTGGAGCGGCGTCCAGGGCCGTGTGGGCACCGGGGAGCTGTTTTTT. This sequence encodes CAWSGVQGRVGTGELFF.

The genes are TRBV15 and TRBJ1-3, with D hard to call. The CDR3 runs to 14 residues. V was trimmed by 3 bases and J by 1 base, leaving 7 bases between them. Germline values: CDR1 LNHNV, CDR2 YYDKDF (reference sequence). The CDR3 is CATSRFSSGNTIYF. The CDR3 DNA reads TGTGCCACCAGCAGGTTTTCTTCTGGAAACACCATATATTTT.

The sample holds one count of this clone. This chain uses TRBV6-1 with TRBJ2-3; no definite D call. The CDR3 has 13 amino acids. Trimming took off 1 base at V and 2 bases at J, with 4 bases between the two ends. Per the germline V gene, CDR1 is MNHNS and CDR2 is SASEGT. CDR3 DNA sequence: TGTGCCAGCAGTGAAGTCTTCACAGATACGCAGTATTTT. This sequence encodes CASSEVFTDTQYF.

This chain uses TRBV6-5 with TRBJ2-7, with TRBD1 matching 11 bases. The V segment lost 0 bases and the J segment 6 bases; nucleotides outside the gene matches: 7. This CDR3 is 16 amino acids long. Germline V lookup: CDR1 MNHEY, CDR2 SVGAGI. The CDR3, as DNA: TGTGCCAGCAGTTACTCGATAAGGACAGGGGGCCGCGAGCAGTACTTC. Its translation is CASSYSIRTGGREQYF.

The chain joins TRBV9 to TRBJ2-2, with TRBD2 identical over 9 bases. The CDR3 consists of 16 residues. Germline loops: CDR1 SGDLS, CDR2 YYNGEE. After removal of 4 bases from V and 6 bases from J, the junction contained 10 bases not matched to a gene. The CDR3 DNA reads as TGTGCCAGCAGCTTTGGGGCTAGCGGGATTCCCGGGGAGCTGTTTTTT. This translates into CASSFGASGIPGELFF.